This T cell receptor (beta chain) is drawn from a study of shared clonotypes between healthy human individuals. The ends were cut back, 1 base at V and 4 bases at J, with 4 bases in the middle. The germline gives CDR1 ENHRY, CDR2 SYGVKD. This CDR3 is built from 12 residues. Produced via immunoSEQ multiplex PCR; TCRdb's table is partial and in-frame only. In the table there are about 2.4 million clones, over 85% of which are singletons. The specimen sequenced was naive CD4+ T cells sorted from blood. The subset: CD45RA+ positively selected. V usage is TRBV10-3 and J usage is TRBJ2-5; D gene unclear. The clonotype originates from a man between 18 and 35 years old in good health. CDR3 loop: CAISEYAETQYF. CDR3 bases: TGTGCCATCAGTGAGTACGCAGAGACCCAGTACTTC.